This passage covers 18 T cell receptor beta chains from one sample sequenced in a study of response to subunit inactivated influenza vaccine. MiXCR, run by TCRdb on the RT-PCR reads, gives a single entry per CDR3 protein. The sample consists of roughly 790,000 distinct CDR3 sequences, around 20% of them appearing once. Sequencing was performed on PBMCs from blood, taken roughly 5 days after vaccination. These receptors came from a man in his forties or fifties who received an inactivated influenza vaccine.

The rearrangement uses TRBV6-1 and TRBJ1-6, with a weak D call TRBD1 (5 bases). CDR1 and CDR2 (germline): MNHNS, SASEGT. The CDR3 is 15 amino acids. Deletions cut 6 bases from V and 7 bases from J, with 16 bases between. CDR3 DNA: TGTGCCAGCAGACTTTCGATTTCAGGGAATTCACCCCTCCACTTT. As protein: CASRLSISGNSPLHF.

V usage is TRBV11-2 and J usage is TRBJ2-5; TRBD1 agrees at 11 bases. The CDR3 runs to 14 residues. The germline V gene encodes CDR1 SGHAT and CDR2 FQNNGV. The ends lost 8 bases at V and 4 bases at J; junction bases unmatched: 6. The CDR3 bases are TGTGCCAGCTCCCGGACAGGGGGCGGAGAGACCCAGTACTTC. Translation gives CASSRTGGGETQYF.

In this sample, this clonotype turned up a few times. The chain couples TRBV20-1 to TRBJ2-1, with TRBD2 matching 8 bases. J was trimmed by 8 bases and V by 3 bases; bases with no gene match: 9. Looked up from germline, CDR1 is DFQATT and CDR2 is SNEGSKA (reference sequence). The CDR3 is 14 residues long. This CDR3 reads CSASGLALGDEQFF. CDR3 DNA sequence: TGCAGTGCTAGTGGACTAGCCCTTGGGGATGAGCAGTTCTTC.

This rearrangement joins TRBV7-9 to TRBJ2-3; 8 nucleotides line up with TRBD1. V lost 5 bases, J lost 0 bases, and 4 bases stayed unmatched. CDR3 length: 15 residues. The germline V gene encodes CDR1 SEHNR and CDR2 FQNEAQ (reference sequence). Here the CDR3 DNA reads TGTGCCAGCAGCCCGGACAGGGTCAGCACAGATACGCAGTATTTT. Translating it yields CASSPDRVSTDTQYF.

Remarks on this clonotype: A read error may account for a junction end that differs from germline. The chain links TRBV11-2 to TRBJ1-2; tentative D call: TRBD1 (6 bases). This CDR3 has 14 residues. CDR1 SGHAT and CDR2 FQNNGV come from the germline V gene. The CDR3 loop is CAISLEHSGGGYTF. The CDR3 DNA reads TGTGCCATCAGCTTAGAGCACTCGGGGGGCGGCTACACCTTC.

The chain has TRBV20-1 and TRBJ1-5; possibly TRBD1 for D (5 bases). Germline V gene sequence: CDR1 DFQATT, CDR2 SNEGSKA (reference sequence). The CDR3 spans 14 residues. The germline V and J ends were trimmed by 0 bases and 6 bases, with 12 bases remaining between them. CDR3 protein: CSARDLAGTQPQHF. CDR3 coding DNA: TGCAGTGCTAGAGATTTAGCAGGGACTCAGCCCCAGCATTTT.

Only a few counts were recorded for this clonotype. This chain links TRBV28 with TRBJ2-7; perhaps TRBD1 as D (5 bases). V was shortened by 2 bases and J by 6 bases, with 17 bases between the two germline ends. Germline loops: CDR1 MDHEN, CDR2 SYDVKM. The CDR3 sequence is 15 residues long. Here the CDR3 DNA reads TGTGCCAGCAGTTTACCTGGACAAACCCAGCGCGAGCAGTACTTC. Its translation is CASSLPGQTQREQYF.

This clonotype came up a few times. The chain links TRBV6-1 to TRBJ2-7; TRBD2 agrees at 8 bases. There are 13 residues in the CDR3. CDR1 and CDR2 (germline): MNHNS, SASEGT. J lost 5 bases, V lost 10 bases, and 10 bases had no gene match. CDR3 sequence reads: CATSGGQLDEQYF. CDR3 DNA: TGTGCCACAAGCGGGGGCCAACTAGACGAGCAGTACTTC.

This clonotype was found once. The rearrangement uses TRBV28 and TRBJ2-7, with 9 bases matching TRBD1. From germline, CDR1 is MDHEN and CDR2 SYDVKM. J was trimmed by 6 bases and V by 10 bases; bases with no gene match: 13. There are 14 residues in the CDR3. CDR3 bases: TGTGCCACCCGGACCGGGACAGGGATACGCGAGCAGTACTTC. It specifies CATRTGTGIREQYF.

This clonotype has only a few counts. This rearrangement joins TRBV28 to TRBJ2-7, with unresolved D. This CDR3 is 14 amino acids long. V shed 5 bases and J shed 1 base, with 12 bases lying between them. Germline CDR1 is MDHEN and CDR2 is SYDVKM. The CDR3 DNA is TGTGCCAGCAGTCCCTTCTCGTTGTCCTACGAGCAGTACTTC. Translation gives CASSPFSLSYEQYF.

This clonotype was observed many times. In nucleotides, the CDR3 is TGCAGCGTTGTACAGAGCTACGAGCAGTACTTC. Encoded protein: CSVVQSYEQYF. The chain uses TRBV29-1 and TRBJ2-7; D gene ambiguous. The V end lost 4 bases, the J end lost 3 bases, and 7 bases lay between the germline ends. Germline CDR1 and CDR2: SQVTM and ANQGSEA. The CDR3 sequence is 11 residues long.

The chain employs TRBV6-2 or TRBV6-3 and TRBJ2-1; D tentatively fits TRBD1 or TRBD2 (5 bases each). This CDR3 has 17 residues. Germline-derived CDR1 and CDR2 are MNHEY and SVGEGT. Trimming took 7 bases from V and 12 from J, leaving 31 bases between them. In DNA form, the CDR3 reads TGTGCCAGCACCGAGGGGCGCCAAGGCCCGTCTAGTAGGGTGCAGTTCTTC. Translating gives CASTEGRQGPSSRVQFF.

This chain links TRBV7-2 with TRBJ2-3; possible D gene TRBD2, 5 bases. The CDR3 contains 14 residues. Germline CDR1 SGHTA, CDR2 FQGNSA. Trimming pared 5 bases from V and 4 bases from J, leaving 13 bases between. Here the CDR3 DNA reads TGTGCCAGCAGCACTCGTCTCGGGGCAGATACGCAGTATTTT. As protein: CASSTRLGADTQYF.

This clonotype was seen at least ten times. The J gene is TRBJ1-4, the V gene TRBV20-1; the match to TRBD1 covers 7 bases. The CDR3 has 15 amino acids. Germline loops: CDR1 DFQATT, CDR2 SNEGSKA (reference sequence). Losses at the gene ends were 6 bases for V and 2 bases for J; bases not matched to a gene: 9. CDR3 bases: TGCAGTGCGACCCGGACAGGAAGGACTAATGAAAAACTGTTTTTT. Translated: CSATRTGRTNEKLFF.

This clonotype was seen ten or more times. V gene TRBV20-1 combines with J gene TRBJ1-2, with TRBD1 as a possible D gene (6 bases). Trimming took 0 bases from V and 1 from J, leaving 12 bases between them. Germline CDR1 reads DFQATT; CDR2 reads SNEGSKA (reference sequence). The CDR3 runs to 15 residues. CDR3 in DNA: TGCAGTGCTAGAGACGTTTACAGGGATAACTATGGCTACACCTTC. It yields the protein CSARDVYRDNYGYTF.

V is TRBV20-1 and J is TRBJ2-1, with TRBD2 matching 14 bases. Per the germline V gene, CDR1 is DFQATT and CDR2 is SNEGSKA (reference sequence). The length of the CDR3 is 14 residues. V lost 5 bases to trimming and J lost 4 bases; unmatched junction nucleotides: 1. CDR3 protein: CSAGTSGRYNEQFF. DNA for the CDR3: TGCAGTGCTGGGACTAGCGGGAGATACAATGAGCAGTTCTTC.

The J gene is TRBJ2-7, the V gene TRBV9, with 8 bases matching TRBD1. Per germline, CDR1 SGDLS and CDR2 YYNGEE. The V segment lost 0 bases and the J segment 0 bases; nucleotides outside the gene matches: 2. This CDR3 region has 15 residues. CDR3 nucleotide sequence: TGTGCCAGCAGCGTAGGGACAGGGAACTCCTACGAGCAGTACTTC. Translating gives CASSVGTGNSYEQYF.

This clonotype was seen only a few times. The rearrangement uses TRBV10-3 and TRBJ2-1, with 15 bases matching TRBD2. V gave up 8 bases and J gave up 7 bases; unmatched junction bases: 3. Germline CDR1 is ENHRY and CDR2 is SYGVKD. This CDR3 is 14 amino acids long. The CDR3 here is CAISGTSGGNEQFF. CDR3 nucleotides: TGTGCCATCTCCGGGACTAGCGGGGGGAATGAGCAGTTCTTC.